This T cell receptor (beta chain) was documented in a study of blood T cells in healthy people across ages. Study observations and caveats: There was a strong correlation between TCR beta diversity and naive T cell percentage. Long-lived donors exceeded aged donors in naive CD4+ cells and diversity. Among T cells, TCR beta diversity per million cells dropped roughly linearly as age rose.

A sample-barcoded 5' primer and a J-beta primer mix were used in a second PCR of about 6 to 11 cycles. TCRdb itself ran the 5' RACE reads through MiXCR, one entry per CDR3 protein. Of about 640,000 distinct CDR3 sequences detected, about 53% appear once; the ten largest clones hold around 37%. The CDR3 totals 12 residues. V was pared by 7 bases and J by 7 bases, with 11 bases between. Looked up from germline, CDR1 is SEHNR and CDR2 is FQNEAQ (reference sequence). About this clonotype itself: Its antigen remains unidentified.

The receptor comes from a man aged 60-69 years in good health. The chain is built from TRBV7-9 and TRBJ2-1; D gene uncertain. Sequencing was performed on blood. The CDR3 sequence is CASTIEANEQFF. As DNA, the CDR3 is TGTGCCAGCACCATTGAGGCAAATGAGCAGTTCTTC. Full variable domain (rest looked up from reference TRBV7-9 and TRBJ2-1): DTGVSQNPRHKITKRGQNVTFRCDPISEHNRLYWYRQTLGQGPEFLTYFQNEAQLEKSRLLSDRFSAERPKGSFSTLEIQRTEQGDSAMYLCASTIEANEQFFGPGTRLTVL.